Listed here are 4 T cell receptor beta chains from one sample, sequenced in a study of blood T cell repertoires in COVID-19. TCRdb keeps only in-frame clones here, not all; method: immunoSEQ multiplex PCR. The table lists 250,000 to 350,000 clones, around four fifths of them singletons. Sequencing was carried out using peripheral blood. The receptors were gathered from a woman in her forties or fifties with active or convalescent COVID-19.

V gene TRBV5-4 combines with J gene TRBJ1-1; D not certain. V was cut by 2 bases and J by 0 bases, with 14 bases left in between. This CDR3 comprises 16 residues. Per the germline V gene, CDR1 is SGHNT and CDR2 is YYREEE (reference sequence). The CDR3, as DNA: TGTGCCAGCAGCTTCTCGAGGGTCAGCTTGAACACTGAAGCTTTCTTT. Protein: CASSFSRVSLNTEAFF.

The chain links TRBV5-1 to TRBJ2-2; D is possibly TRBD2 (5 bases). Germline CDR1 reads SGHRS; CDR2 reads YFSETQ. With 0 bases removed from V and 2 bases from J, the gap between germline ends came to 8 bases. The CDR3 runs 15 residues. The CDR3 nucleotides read TGCGCCAGCAGCTTGGGGCGGGCTAACACCGGGGAGCTGTTTTTT. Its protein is CASSLGRANTGELFF.

This chain's CDR3 is CAISESLGTGDYTEAFF. The CDR3 DNA follows: TGTGCCATCAGTGAGAGCCTCGGGACAGGGGATTACACTGAAGCTTTCTTT. This chain uses TRBV10-3 with TRBJ1-1; 10 bases agree with TRBD1. The V and J ends lost 2 bases and 3 bases, in that order; junction bases with no gene match: 9. CDR1 is ENHRY, CDR2 SYGVKD, per germline. CDR3 length: 17 amino acids.

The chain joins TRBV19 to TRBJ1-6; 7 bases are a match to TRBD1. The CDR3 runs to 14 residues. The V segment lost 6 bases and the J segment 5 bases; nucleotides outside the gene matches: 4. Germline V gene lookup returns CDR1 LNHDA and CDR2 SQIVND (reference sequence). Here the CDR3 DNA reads TGTGCCAGTAGACCCGGGACAGATAATTCACCCCTCCACTTT. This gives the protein CASRPGTDNSPLHF.